This is a list of T cell receptor beta chains from one sample in a study of OX40 agonist ivuxolimab in advanced cancers. The table came from immunoSEQ multiplex PCR; TCRdb's copy has only in-frame clones and leaves some out. The sample has 70,000 to 80,000 clones, approximately 91% seen once. The material sequenced was CD4+ or CD8+ T cells sorted from blood, taken in a trial of the OX40 agonist ivuxolimab. These TCRs come from an adult with an advanced solid tumor such as melanoma, head and neck, liver or kidney cancer. CDR3s include the opening cysteine and the closing phenylalanine or tryptophan. A D gene is named only where the DNA matches it firmly. Only part of the rows carry a size: once, few, many, or a class if the clone is expanded.

V gene,D gene,J gene,clone size,CDR3 DNA,CDR3 protein
TRBV18,TRBD1,TRBJ2-2,.,TGTGCCAGCTCACCAGGGACAGCAAACACCGGGGAGCTGTTTTTT,CASSPGTANTGELFF
TRBV18,TRBD1,TRBJ1-6,.,TGTGCCAGCTCACGGGACAGTAATTCACCCCTCCACTTT,CASSRDSNSPLHF
TRBV13,.,TRBJ2-3,once,TGTGCCAGCACCATACGGGGAGGCACAGATACGCAGTATTTT,CASTIRGGTDTQYF
TRBV14,TRBD1,TRBJ1-2,.,TGTGCCAGCAGCCCACGGACAGGGTGGTCGGAAGGCTACACCTTC,CASSPRTGWSEGYTF
TRBV7-9,.,TRBJ2-1,.,TGTGCCAGCAGCCCGGGGTATCAAGGTGAGCAGTTCTTC,CASSPGYQGEQFF
TRBV19,TRBD1,TRBJ1-5,.,TGTGCCAGTAGAGCGACAGGGGGATTCGTACAGCCCCAGCATTTT,CASRATGGFVQPQHF
TRBV18,.,TRBJ2-3,.,TGTGCCAGCTCACCAAGGGCCCGGATCACAGATACGCAGTATTTT,CASSPRARITDTQYF
TRBV7-2,TRBD1,TRBJ2-1,.,TGTGCCAGCAGCTTTAGGGGGGACAGGGATTACCGCAATGAGCAGTTCTTC,CASSFRGDRDYRNEQFF
TRBV5-5,TRBD1,TRBJ2-5,.,TGTGCCAGCAGCTTGGGGACAGGGGGCGGAGAGACCCAGTACTTC,CASSLGTGGGETQYF
TRBV7-8,.,TRBJ2-2,.,TGTGCCAGCAGCTCAGATCCAATACTTGCAGCGAACACCGGGGAGCTGTTTTTT,CASSSDPILAANTGELFF
TRBV7-2,.,TRBJ1-4,.,TGTGCCAGCAGCCCTAAACAGGGATTGAGGGAAAAACTGTTTTTT,CASSPKQGLREKLFF